This T cell receptor (beta chain) was observed in a study of cytomegalovirus exposure and HLA in healthy donors. Comments on this clone: Antigen specificity is unknown.

Amplification used 60 Vbeta primers and 13 Jbeta primers. The assay was immunoSEQ multiplex PCR, and TCRdb's table has in-frame clones only and misses some. The sample carries roughly 130,000 clones, roughly 80% recorded once. General study results and limits: In a later analysis, HLA-associated TCR beta chains were more clonally expanded than equally common others.

With 3 bases removed from V and 3 bases from J, the gap between germline ends came to 10 bases. The germline V gene has CDR1 SQVTM and CDR2 ANQGSEA. This CDR3 has 13 amino acids. This receptor was identified in a middle-aged man in good health and CMV-seronegative. The chain carries TRBV29-1 and TRBJ2-3, with D uncertain. The sequencing input was PBMCs. CDR3 region: CSVEPLSTDTQYF. The CDR3 region has the DNA TGCAGCGTTGAGCCTTTGAGTACAGATACGCAGTATTTT.